This record covers a single T cell receptor (beta chain). This entry comes from a study of identical twins. This CDR3 is built from 19 residues. V dropped 2 bases and J dropped 4; count of bases not matched to a gene: 16. The germline V gene has CDR1 SGHKS and CDR2 YYEKEE (reference sequence). Each CDR3 protein gets one entry after TCRdb re-called the 5' RACE reads with MiXCR. The sample records roughly 1.6 million distinct CDR3 sequences, less than 35% being singletons. The V and J genes are TRBV5-5 and TRBJ2-1, with TRBD2 identical over 9 bases. The sample taken for sequencing was cord blood. The sequence came from a newborn girl in good health. The CDR3 nucleotides read TGTGCCAGCAGCTTCGGGGGGACTGGTAGCGGGGGCCCTTACAATGAGCAGTTCTTC. Its translation: CASSFGGTGSGGPYNEQFF.